This TCR beta chain is from a study of cytomegalovirus exposure and HLA in healthy donors. Study as a whole: Per a later analysis, the roughly 690 first-cohort and under 150 validation repertoires shared one platform. Study results and limitations: Overall, about 160 TCR beta chains were annotated as cytomegalovirus-associated.

This clone has a single count. Its antigen is still unknown. The CDR3 runs 18 residues. V shed 4 bases and J 2 bases; nucleotides not matched to a gene: 13. CDR1 and CDR2 (germline): SGHRS, YFSETQ. The assay was immunoSEQ multiplex PCR, and TCRdb's table has in-frame clones only and misses some. The sample has 350,000 or so clones; 86% are singletons. The sample consisted of PBMCs. The chain links TRBV5-1 to TRBJ2-3; 10 bases match TRBD2. The origin of this receptor is a young woman in good health and CMV-seronegative. CDR3 DNA: TGCGCCAGCAGCGCAAAACGAGGACTAGCGGATCTCACAGATACGCAGTATTTT. Translation: CASSAKRGLADLTDTQYF. Full variable domain (rest looked up from reference TRBV5-1 and TRBJ2-3): KAGVTQTPRYLIKTRGQQVTLSCSPISGHRSVSWYQQTPGQGLQFLFEYFSETQRNKGNFPGRFSGRQFSNSRSEMNVSTLELGDSALYLCASSAKRGLADLTDTQYFGPGTRLTVL.